One and the same sample provided the 9 T cell receptor beta chains below, sequenced in a study of T-cell memory formation after mild COVID-19. TCRdb itself ran the 5' RACE reads through MiXCR, one entry per CDR3 protein. This table holds around 310,000 distinct CDR3 sequences, more than 15% found once. Input material: PBMCs or a T cell subset sorted from them (not recorded which). These receptors were taken from a man aged 18 to 35 who had mild COVID-19 (a few samples of this study predate the infection). Cell type and time point are not known.

This clonotype was detected only a few times. The chain uses TRBV6-5 and TRBJ2-1, with 8 positions matching TRBD2. Germline-derived CDR1 and CDR2 are MNHEY and SVGAGI. The CDR3 sequence is 16 residues long. Unmatched junction bases numbered 9, after V lost 0 bases and J lost 8 bases. DNA for the CDR3: TGTGCCAGCAGTTACTCTCCCCGGGGGGGCTTGGATGAGCAGTTCTTC. It codes for CASSYSPRGGLDEQFF.

This clonotype was recorded a few times. J is TRBJ2-2 and V is TRBV5-1; no clear D. Between the trimmed V and J ends, which lost 5 bases and 0 bases, there was a span of 8 bases. The CDR3 sequence is 14 residues long. CDR1 and CDR2 from the germline V gene are SGHRS and YFSETQ. DNA for the CDR3: TGCGCCAGCAGATCGGACCCGAACACCGGGGAGCTGTTTTTT. Translated: CASRSDPNTGELFF.

In its sample, this clonotype was seen many times. This sequence joins TRBV6-5 and TRBJ2-5; perhaps TRBD1 as D (6 bases). Trimming cost V 6 bases and J 5 bases, with 16 bases left between them. The germline CDR1 and CDR2 sequences are MNHEY and SVGAGI. The CDR3 extends over 14 amino acids. The CDR3 sequence is CASRQGPEKETQYF. The CDR3 DNA follows: TGTGCCAGCAGGCAGGGGCCCGAAAAGGAGACCCAGTACTTC.

This clonotype turned up a few times. The rearrangement uses TRBV2 and TRBJ2-7; possibly TRBD1 or TRBD2 for D (5 bases each). Trimming removed 2 bases from V and 7 bases from J, with 9 bases in between. The germline gives CDR1 SNHLY, CDR2 FYNNEI. The length of the CDR3 is 12 residues. The CDR3 spells CASSERDLEQYV. The CDR3 DNA sequence: TGTGCCAGCAGTGAAAGGGACCTGGAGCAGTACGTC.

This clonotype has just a few counts. V and J are TRBV20-1 and TRBJ2-7, with TRBD1 identical over 9 bases. The J segment lost 0 bases and the V segment lost 3 bases, leaving 9 bases of the junction unmatched. Germline CDR1 and CDR2: DFQATT and SNEGSKA (reference sequence). CDR3 length: 16 amino acids. The CDR3, as DNA: TGCAGTGCTAGGGGACAGGGTGGGATCAGCTCCTACGAGCAGTACTTC. The encoded protein is CSARGQGGISSYEQYF.

This clonotype was recorded once. This rearrangement joins TRBV4-3 to TRBJ2-5; 9 nucleotides line up with TRBD1. V gave up 0 bases and J gave up 1 base; unmatched junction bases: 3. CDR3 length: 16 amino acids. Germline values: CDR1 LGHNA, CDR2 YSLEER. The CDR3 loop is CASSQDRTGAQETQYF. CDR3 DNA: TGCGCCAGCAGCCAAGATCGGACAGGGGCCCAAGAGACCCAGTACTTC.

This chain links TRBV9 with TRBJ1-1; TRBD1 matches 8 bases. The CDR3 is made up of 15 amino acids. V lost 4 bases, J lost 0 bases, and 5 bases stayed unmatched. CDR1 SGDLS and CDR2 YYNGEE come from the germline V gene. The DNA of the CDR3 is TGTGCCAGCAGCCCCCCGGACAGGGTGAACACTGAAGCTTTCTTT. It is translated as CASSPPDRVNTEAFF.

This clonotype was observed a few times. The V call is TRBV3-1, the J call TRBJ1-2; D call uncertain. The V gene lost 4 bases and the J gene lost 7 bases, with 10 bases spanning the gap. The germline CDR1 and CDR2 sequences are LGHDT and YNNKEL (reference sequence). The CDR3 has 12 residues. This CDR3 reads CASSPRPGGYTF. In DNA, the CDR3 is TGTGCCAGCAGCCCCCGACCGGGTGGCTACACCTTC.

The V gene is TRBV2, the J gene TRBJ2-5, with 8 bases aligning to TRBD1. The germline gives CDR1 SNHLY, CDR2 FYNNEI. Trimming at V came to 6 bases and at J to 5 bases, leaving 8 bases not matched to a gene. There are 14 residues in the CDR3. CDR3 sequence reads: CASRPRQGPETQYF. The CDR3 DNA follows: TGTGCCAGCAGACCCCGACAGGGGCCGGAGACCCAGTACTTC.